These 23 T cell receptor beta chains were sequenced from one sample in a study of OX40 agonist ivuxolimab in advanced cancers. Measured with immunoSEQ multiplex PCR; TCRdb has only the in-frame clones, and not every one. The sample records about 93,000 clones, about 91% being singletons. Sequencing used CD4+ or CD8+ T cells sorted from blood, obtained in a trial of the OX40 agonist ivuxolimab. The receptors derive from an adult with an advanced solid tumor such as melanoma, head and neck, liver or kidney cancer.

The V call is TRBV28, the J call TRBJ2-7; 8 bases are a match to TRBD1. The germline gives CDR1 MDHEN, CDR2 SYDVKM. The CDR3 sequence is 15 residues long. The trim removed 2 bases at V and 1 base at J, leaving 4 bases unmatched. The CDR3: CASSLLGTGSYEQYF. The CDR3 DNA follows: TGTGCCAGCAGTTTACTCGGGACAGGATCCTACGAGCAGTACTTC.

This rearrangement joins TRBV18 to TRBJ1-5; D uncertain. Germline values: CDR1 KGHSH, CDR2 LQKENI. The CDR3 totals 12 residues. V gave up 6 bases and J gave up 1 base, with 4 bases separating them. The CDR3 nucleotides are TGTGCCAGCTCCCCGAGCAATCAGCCCCAGCATTTT. Its protein is CASSPSNQPQHF.

This chain links TRBV27 with TRBJ2-3; 8 bases match TRBD1. The CDR3 contains 14 residues. CDR1 and CDR2 (germline): MNHEY, SMNVEV (reference sequence). V trimming: 3 bases; J trimming: 5 bases; junction bases outside the gene matches: 4. DNA for the CDR3: TGTGCCAGCAGTTTCGGACAGGGAAGAGATACGCAGTATTTT. Residues: CASSFGQGRDTQYF.

This clone was picked up a small number of times. The rearrangement joins TRBV9 to TRBJ2-3; TRBD2 aligns across 7 bases. From germline, CDR1 is SGDLS and CDR2 YYNGEE. The CDR3 length is 17 residues. V lost 4 bases and J lost 6; bases outside the gene matches: 17. The CDR3 nucleotides are TGTGCCAGCAGCTTCCTAGGCCTAGCGGCCTCAGTGGATACGCAGTATTTT. Its translation is CASSFLGLAASVDTQYF.

V gene TRBV25-1 combines with J gene TRBJ2-2; D possibly uses TRBD1 or TRBD2 (5 bases each). CDR3 length: 13 residues. Per the germline V gene, CDR1 is MGHDK and CDR2 is SYGVNS. V gave up 10 bases and J gave up 3 bases, with 12 bases separating them. The CDR3 nucleotides read TGTGCCACCTACGGGGCCTACACCGGGGAGCTGTTTTTT. Encoded protein: CATYGAYTGELFF.

The chain is built from TRBV29-1 and TRBJ2-1, with D unclear. V lost 7 bases, J lost 6 bases, and 13 bases lay in between. CDR1 SQVTM and CDR2 ANQGSEA come from the germline V gene. There are 12 residues in the CDR3. CDR3 DNA: TGCAGCGCTTATGAAGTAGGCAATGAGCAGTTCTTC. This sequence encodes CSAYEVGNEQFF.

About this clone itself: This same CDR3 is encoded by further DNA sequences in the sample. V is TRBV28 and J is TRBJ1-2; D is unclear. The ends were cut back, 2 bases at V and 0 bases at J, with 4 bases in the middle. The CDR3 length is 13 residues. Germline values: CDR1 MDHEN, CDR2 SYDVKM. CDR3 bases: TGTGCCAGCAGTTTAGGGGCTAACTATGGCTACACCTTC. Translation: CASSLGANYGYTF.

V and J are TRBV4-2 and TRBJ2-2; TRBD2 matches 10 bases. This CDR3 has 16 residues. Unmatched junction bases numbered 4, after V lost 4 bases and J lost 2 bases. The germline gives CDR1 LGHNA, CDR2 YNFKEQ. The CDR3 sequence is CASSLSSGRNTGELFF. The CDR3 nucleotides read TGTGCCAGCAGCCTTTCTAGCGGGAGAAACACCGGGGAGCTGTTTTTT.

The chain is built from TRBV6-6 and TRBJ1-4; possible D gene TRBD1, 5 bases. The CDR3 has 16 amino acids. Germline V gives CDR1 MNHNY, CDR2 SVGAGI (reference sequence). Between the trimmed V and J ends, which lost 2 bases and 7 bases, there was a span of 17 bases. DNA for the CDR3: TGTGCCAGCAGTTACACGCGGGGACTAAGAAGTGAAAAACTGTTTTTT. Amino acids: CASSYTRGLRSEKLFF.

The chain combines TRBV5-4 with TRBJ1-4; D remains ambiguous. Germline lookup yields CDR1 SGHNT and CDR2 YYREEE (reference sequence). V was shortened by 3 bases and J by 1 base, with 7 bases between the two germline ends. The CDR3 runs 14 residues. CDR3 residues: CASSSTGTNEKLFF. The CDR3 nucleotides are TGTGCCAGCAGCTCAACTGGAACTAATGAAAAACTGTTTTTT.

This clone was observed once. V usage is TRBV4-3 and J usage is TRBJ1-5; maybe TRBD1 (6 bases). Germline CDR1 reads LGHNA; CDR2 reads YSLEER. This CDR3 contains 14 residues. Trimming removed 0 bases from V and 4 bases from J, with 7 bases in between. CDR3 sequence (DNA): TGCGCCAGCAGCCAAGACAGGGGAAATCAGCCCCAGCATTTT. It codes for CASSQDRGNQPQHF.

The chain employs TRBV28 and TRBJ2-7; D assignment may be TRBD1 or TRBD2 (5 bases each). Trimming pared 7 bases from V and 7 bases from J, leaving 26 bases between. Germline values: CDR1 MDHEN, CDR2 SYDVKM. CDR3 length equals 16 residues. CDR3 in amino acids: CASNPNGVLGVKEQYF. The CDR3 DNA reads as TGTGCCAGCAATCCAAATGGGGTTCTGGGGGTAAAAGAGCAGTACTTC.

About this clone itself: Other DNA sequences in the sample encode the same CDR3. The J gene is TRBJ2-5, the V gene TRBV5-1; the D is unclear. V was cut by 4 bases and J by 2 bases, with 3 bases left in between. The CDR3 length is 11 residues. The germline V gene has CDR1 SGHRS and CDR2 YFSETQ. The CDR3 sequence is CASSDQETQYF. CDR3 DNA sequence: TGCGCCAGCAGCGATCAAGAGACCCAGTACTTC. The variable domain in full, completed from reference TRBV5-1 and TRBJ2-5, reads KAGVTQTPRYLIKTRGQQVTLSCSPISGHRSVSWYQQTPGQGLQFLFEYFSETQRNKGNFPGRFSGRQFSNSRSEMNVSTLELGDSALYLCASSDQETQYFGPGTRLLVL.

This sequence joins TRBV5-4 and TRBJ1-2, with unresolved D. V was pared by 7 bases and J by 4 bases, with 20 bases between. The CDR3 loop spans 15 amino acids. In germline, CDR1 is SGHNT, CDR2 YYREEE (reference sequence). The CDR3 nucleotides read TGTGCCAGCCGCCTATCCGCAGGAAAGACCTATGGCTACACCTTC. This translates into CASRLSAGKTYGYTF.

The J gene is TRBJ1-6, the V gene TRBV19; possible D gene TRBD1, 5 bases. Germline values: CDR1 LNHDA, CDR2 SQIVND (reference sequence). The CDR3 runs to 15 residues. V was shortened by 4 bases and J by 8 bases, with 15 bases between the two germline ends. The CDR3 loop is CASSTSGQSDSPLHF. As DNA, the CDR3 is TGTGCCAGTAGTACGTCAGGGCAATCGGATTCACCCCTCCACTTT.

The V call is TRBV7-3, the J call TRBJ2-2; 8 bases line up with TRBD1. V trimming: 4 bases; J trimming: 5 bases; junction bases outside the gene matches: 9. Germline lookup yields CDR1 SGHTA and CDR2 FQGTGA. This CDR3 contains 16 residues. The CDR3: CASSYTGGKRTGELFF. The CDR3, as DNA: TGTGCCAGCAGCTACACAGGGGGAAAGCGGACCGGGGAGCTGTTTTTT.

V is TRBV30 and J is TRBJ2-2; possibly TRBD2 for D (6 bases). The germline CDR1 and CDR2 sequences are GTSNPN and SVGIG (reference sequence). This CDR3 is built from 13 residues. The V gene lost 6 bases and the J gene lost 3 bases, with 11 bases spanning the gap. CDR3 in amino acids: CACRDSYTGELFF. CDR3 coding DNA: TGTGCCTGCCGGGACTCATACACCGGGGAGCTGTTTTTT.

This clone was recorded once. This rearrangement joins TRBV5-1 to TRBJ2-7; TRBD1 might be the D (6 bases). Germline CDR1 SGHRS, CDR2 YFSETQ. Trimming shortened V by 4 bases and J by 4 bases, and 15 bases separated the two germline ends. This CDR3 has 14 amino acids. The CDR3 loop reads CASSQQGPGYEQYF. The CDR3 nucleotides are TGCGCCAGCAGCCAACAGGGACCCGGGTACGAGCAGTACTTC.

J is TRBJ1-2 and V is TRBV29-1, with D unclear. V shed 1 base and J shed 4 bases, with 7 bases lying between them. Germline loops: CDR1 SQVTM, CDR2 ANQGSEA. The CDR3 covers 12 residues. In nucleotides, the CDR3 is TGCAGCGTTGAAGGCAGGTTCTATGGCTACACCTTC. Translation: CSVEGRFYGYTF. Complete variable domain (other parts from reference TRBV29-1 and TRBJ1-2): SAVISQKPSRDICQRGTSLTIQCQVDSQVTMMFWYRQQPGQSLTLIATANQGSEATYESGFVIDKFPISRPNLTFSTLTVSNMSPEDSSIYLCSVEGRFYGYTFGSGTRLTVV.

V usage is TRBV28 and J usage is TRBJ1-5; a possible D gene is TRBD1 (5 bases). V lost 8 bases, J lost 4 bases, and 18 bases lay in between. CDR3 size: 15 residues. Germline CDR1 and CDR2: MDHEN and SYDVKM. CDR3 region: CASGGDSDGNQPQHF. The CDR3 nucleotides are TGTGCCAGCGGGGGTGACAGCGATGGGAATCAGCCCCAGCATTTT.

In nucleotides, the CDR3 is TGCGCCAGCAGTGGGACATCGTCTAGCCGCCCCGGGCAGTACTTC. Its protein product is CASSGTSSSRPGQYF. This sequence joins TRBV10-1 and TRBJ2-7; D possibly matches TRBD1 or TRBD2 (5 bases each). Germline lookup yields CDR1 WNHNN and CDR2 SYGVQD (reference sequence). V was shortened by 4 bases and J by 9 bases, with 22 bases between the two germline ends. The CDR3 is made up of 15 amino acids.

This clone occurred once. The gene calls are TRBV6-5 and TRBJ1-1; possibly TRBD1 for D (5 bases). CDR1 is MNHEY and CDR2 is SVGAGI in the germline V gene. Trimming removed 2 bases from V and 1 base from J, with 11 bases in between. The CDR3 is made up of 15 amino acids. The DNA for the CDR3 is TGTGCCAGCAGTTACGGCGGACAAGAGAACACTGAAGCTTTCTTT. It codes for CASSYGGQENTEAFF.

The chain has TRBV18 and TRBJ2-1; unclear D gene. V was trimmed by 2 bases and J by 5 bases, leaving 7 bases between them. CDR1 is KGHSH, CDR2 LQKENI, per germline. The length of the CDR3 is 13 residues. CDR3 nucleotide sequence: TGTGCCAGCTCACCAAGAGCCGACAATGAGCAGTTCTTC. Protein sequence: CASSPRADNEQFF. The variable domain in full, with the rest retrieved from reference TRBV18 and TRBJ2-1, is NAGVMQNPRHLVRRRGQEARLRCSPMKGHSHVYWYRQLPEEGLKFMVYLQKENIIDESGMPKERFSAEFPKEGPSILRIQQVVRGDSAAYFCASSPRADNEQFFGPGTRLTVL.